This TCR beta chain was sequenced during a study of T cell repertoires in cytomegalovirus infection. Looking at the study overall: Indications came from public TCR beta signatures; they pointed to CMV infection and to a matching HLA type.

In its sample, this clonotype was seen many times. The antigen remains undetermined. TCRdb re-derived calls from the reads in MiXCR, one entry per CDR3 protein. The data show 150,000 to 200,000 distinct CDR3 sequences, less than 9.5% seen once. Trimming at V came to 7 bases and at J to 0 bases, leaving 10 bases not matched to a gene. The CDR3 is 19 amino acids. The germline gives CDR1 KGHDR, CDR2 SFDVKD. Regarding the study as a whole: Carriers of CMV plus the relevant HLA were identified by cumulative public TCR beta family frequency. CMV-specific TCR beta clonotypes restricted by HLA-C were the ones dominating the ex vivo response.

The clonotype comes from a human donor in good health (CMV status not recorded). Some clones in this sample may be carry-over from other donors' samples. The chain links TRBV24-1 to TRBJ2-3, with TRBD2 matching over 15 bases. The specimen was PBMCs. CDR3 protein: CATSGMGLAGGLSTDTQYF. The CDR3 nucleotides read TGTGCCACCAGCGGTATGGGACTAGCGGGGGGCCTGAGCACAGATACGCAGTATTTT.